The clone carrying this TCR beta chain was observed many times. The read stops 3 residues short of the end of the CDR3; the missing end is completed from the germline J gene. The data stem from a study of T cell clonality in common variable immunodeficiency. TCRdb's table, derived via immunoSEQ multiplex PCR, lists solely in-frame clones and lacks some. The profile covers tens of thousands of clones, none occurring a single time. CDR1 is SGHRS and CDR2 is YFSETQ in the germline V gene. CDR3 length: 16 amino acids. With 4 bases clipped from V and 5 bases from J, the junction kept 7 bases outside the gene matches.

This chain connects TRBV5-1 to TRBJ2-5; 14 nucleotides align to TRBD2. The sequence came from a person aged 18 to 70 in good health. The sequenced sample was peripheral blood mononuclear cells. This chain's CDR3 is CASSPGLAGEYETQYF. CDR3 bases read: TGCGCCAGCAGCCCGGGACTAGCGGGGGAGTATGAGACC.